This entry lists 32 T cell receptor beta chains sequenced from one sample in a study of cytomegalovirus exposure and HLA in healthy donors. PCR amplification relied on 60 Vbeta primers (plus 13 Jbeta primers). The assay was immunoSEQ multiplex PCR, and TCRdb's table has in-frame clones only and misses some. The data contain some 98,000 clones, roughly two thirds of them singletons. The specimen sequenced was PBMCs. These receptors were obtained from a man in his forties or fifties in good health and CMV-seronegative.

This clone was picked up a small number of times. The CDR3 nucleotides read TGTGCCAGCAGCCCAGCAGGGAAACTGTTTTTT. Translated, it gives CASSPAGKLFF. The chain uses TRBV7-9 and TRBJ1-4; D may be TRBD1 (5 bases). Trimming stripped 5 bases from V and 11 bases from J, with 9 bases between. This CDR3 region has 11 residues. CDR1 is SEHNR, CDR2 FQNEAQ, per germline (reference sequence).

The CDR3 sequence is CAWSVTGLSQHF. CDR3 nucleotides: TGTGCCTGGAGTGTAACAGGTTTGTCCCAGCATTTT. V and J are TRBV30 and TRBJ1-5, with a possible D match to TRBD1 (5 bases). Trimming cost V 0 bases and J 11 bases, with 11 bases left between them. CDR1 is GTSNPN and CDR2 is SVGIG in the germline V gene (reference sequence). This CDR3 spans 12 amino acids.

This clone was recorded once. The V gene is TRBV28, the J gene TRBJ2-3; 9 bases align to TRBD2. Germline V gene data show CDR1 as MDHEN and CDR2 as SYDVKM. CDR3 length: 15 amino acids. V lost 5 bases, J lost 7 bases, and 10 bases stayed unmatched. CDR3 DNA: TGTGCCAGCAGTCCTCAATTAGCGGGGGCGCATACGCAGTATTTT. It specifies CASSPQLAGAHTQYF.

The genes are TRBV7-2 and TRBJ2-5; 9 bases agree with TRBD2. The germline V gene has CDR1 SGHTA and CDR2 FQGNSA. V trimming: 8 bases; J trimming: 2 bases; junction bases outside the gene matches: 12. This CDR3 region has 16 residues. CDR3 protein: CASSIGLAGSQETQYF. CDR3 bases: TGTGCCAGCTCGATCGGGCTAGCGGGGAGTCAAGAGACCCAGTACTTC.

This sequence joins TRBV27 and TRBJ2-7; TRBD1 matches 11 bases. The germline gives CDR1 MNHEY, CDR2 SMNVEV (reference sequence). The CDR3 covers 15 residues. The ends lost 6 bases at V and 5 bases at J; junction bases unmatched: 9. CDR3 nucleotides: TGTGCCAGCAGCCTCAAGGACAGGGGGCTTCACGAGCAGTACTTC. Protein sequence: CASSLKDRGLHEQYF.

The rearrangement joins TRBV9 to TRBJ2-1; D may be TRBD2 (5 bases). Germline V gene sequence: CDR1 SGDLS, CDR2 YYNGEE. The CDR3 runs to 14 residues. V was shortened by 4 bases and J by 4 bases, with 12 bases between the two germline ends. The CDR3 region has the DNA TGTGCCAGCAGCCTAGGACTGCAATACAATGAGCAGTTCTTC. The encoded protein is CASSLGLQYNEQFF.

The V and J genes are TRBV11-1 and TRBJ1-1, with a possible D match to TRBD1 (6 bases). V shed 7 bases and J shed 4 bases, with 16 bases lying between them. The CDR3 length is 14 residues. Germline V lookup: CDR1 SGHAT, CDR2 FQDESV (reference sequence). CDR3: CASTLGGEGTEAFF. Here the CDR3 DNA reads TGTGCCAGCACCCTAGGGGGAGAGGGCACTGAAGCTTTCTTT.

This chain connects TRBV5-1 to TRBJ2-7; TRBD1 is a possible D gene (6 bases). V was trimmed by 0 bases and J by 5 bases, leaving 9 bases between them. The CDR3 consists of 13 residues. From germline, CDR1 is SGHRS and CDR2 YFSETQ. CDR3 loop: CASSLGTEDEQYF. Here the CDR3 DNA reads TGCGCCAGCAGCTTGGGGACAGAGGACGAGCAGTACTTC.

The chain combines TRBV27 with TRBJ2-7, with 8 bases lining up with TRBD1. The CDR3 runs to 17 residues. Germline values: CDR1 MNHEY, CDR2 SMNVEV (reference sequence). Trimming removed 6 bases from V and 6 bases from J; junction bases left unmatched: 19. The chain's CDR3 is CASRPLVLGTGSVEQYF. Here the CDR3 DNA reads TGTGCCAGCAGACCCCTGGTTCTCGGGACAGGATCGGTCGAGCAGTACTTC.

The rearrangement uses TRBV5-4 and TRBJ1-4; 7 bases line up with TRBD1. The CDR3 is 16 amino acids. The ends lost 2 bases at V and 0 bases at J; junction bases unmatched: 4. The V gene's germline CDR1 is SGHNT and CDR2 YYREEE (reference sequence). The chain's CDR3 is CASSLRTGATNEKLFF. The CDR3 bases are TGTGCCAGCAGCTTACGGACAGGTGCAACTAATGAAAAACTGTTTTTT.

This clone has more than one count but fewer than ten. This CDR3 is also generated by other DNA sequences in the sample. The chain uses TRBV18 and TRBJ2-3; TRBD2 is a possible D gene (6 bases). CDR3 length equals 12 residues. CDR1 and CDR2 from the germline V gene are KGHSH and LQKENI. V gave up 6 bases and J gave up 5 bases, with 9 bases separating them. In nucleotides, the CDR3 is TGTGCCAGCTCCTGGGGAGGAGATACGCAGTATTTT. Translating gives CASSWGGDTQYF.

The chain has TRBV20-1 and TRBJ2-7, with a possible D match to TRBD2 (5 bases). Germline V gene lookup returns CDR1 DFQATT and CDR2 SNEGSKA (reference sequence). There are 9 residues in the CDR3. V was pared by 5 bases and J by 9 bases, with 8 bases between. CDR3 protein: CSAPGVQYF. The CDR3 DNA is TGCAGTGCTCCCGGGGTGCAGTACTTC.

The genes are TRBV27 and TRBJ2-7, with D perhaps matching TRBD1 (6 bases). Germline V gene sequence: CDR1 MNHEY, CDR2 SMNVEV (reference sequence). The V and J ends lost 4 bases and 4 bases respectively, with 11 bases between them. The CDR3 has 13 amino acids. In DNA, the CDR3 is TGTGCCAGCAGTTGGGCCAGGGGATACGAGCAGTACTTC. Its protein product is CASSWARGYEQYF.

This sequence joins TRBV5-8 and TRBJ2-7; D is undetermined. Trimming shortened V by 1 base and J by 1 base, and 6 bases separated the two germline ends. The CDR3 has 13 amino acids. In germline, CDR1 is SGHTS, CDR2 YDEGEE. CDR3 DNA sequence: TGTGCCAGCAGCTTGATCGAGTCCTACGAGCAGTACTTC. As protein: CASSLIESYEQYF.

V and J are TRBV30 and TRBJ1-2, with 12 bases matching TRBD1. The CDR3 consists of 14 residues. Trimming took 5 bases from V and 8 from J; bases not matched to a gene: 9. Germline CDR1 reads GTSNPN; CDR2 reads SVGIG (reference sequence). CDR3 loop: CAWWDRGLVGGYTF. The DNA of the CDR3 is TGTGCCTGGTGGGACAGGGGGCTCGTTGGAGGCTACACCTTC.

This sequence joins TRBV29-1 and TRBJ2-1; 8 bases line up with TRBD2. CDR1 SQVTM and CDR2 ANQGSEA come from the germline V gene. Trimming took 7 bases from V and 5 from J; bases not matched to a gene: 13. The CDR3 is made up of 15 amino acids. CDR3: CSANEPGLGNNEQFF. The DNA for the CDR3 is TGCAGCGCCAACGAACCGGGACTAGGGAACAATGAGCAGTTCTTC.

The chain recombines TRBV10-3 with TRBJ2-1, with 9 bases that match TRBD2. The CDR3 spans 14 residues. Trimming took 5 bases from V and 8 from J; bases not matched to a gene: 7. In germline, CDR1 is ENHRY, CDR2 SYGVKD. The CDR3 coding sequence is TGTGCCATCAGTTCTAGCGGGGTTTGGGATGAGCAGTTCTTC. Its protein is CAISSSGVWDEQFF.

This clone was counted only a few times. The chain is built from TRBV11-2 and TRBJ1-2, with 8 bases identical to TRBD1. The CDR3 loop spans 17 amino acids. The germline V gene encodes CDR1 SGHAT and CDR2 FQNNGV. J gave up 8 bases and V 0 bases, and 14 bases lay outside the gene matches. CDR3 sequence reads: CASSLDRARRGLGGYTF. The CDR3 coding sequence is TGTGCCAGCAGCTTAGATAGGGCCCGCAGGGGGCTCGGGGGCTACACCTTC.

DNA of the CDR3: TGTGCCAGCAGCTTAATCGGGACTGGACAGTTCTTC. Residues: CASSLIGTGQFF. This sequence joins TRBV7-2 and TRBJ2-1; TRBD2 might be the D (6 bases). Trimming pared 2 bases from V and 13 bases from J, leaving 12 bases between. CDR1 is SGHTA, CDR2 FQGNSA, per germline. The CDR3 has 12 residues.

The table lists this clone with a count of one. The CDR3 region is CASSLAVGEAGRNEQFF. The CDR3 DNA is TGTGCCAGCAGCTTGGCGGTCGGGGAAGCGGGGCGGAATGAGCAGTTCTTC. The gene calls are TRBV13 and TRBJ2-1; 7 bases line up with TRBD2. Per germline, CDR1 PRHDT and CDR2 FYEKMQ (reference sequence). This CDR3 comprises 17 residues. After removal of 3 bases from V and 7 bases from J, the junction contained 15 bases not matched to a gene.

The chain links TRBV16 to TRBJ2-7, with TRBD1 identical over 8 bases. Germline values: CDR1 KGHSY, CDR2 FQNENV. This CDR3 contains 15 residues. Trimming cost V 1 base and J 5 bases; bases outside gene matches: 7. CDR3 DNA sequence: TGTGCCAGCAGCCAATTTCTGGGCAGGGGGCACGAGCAGTACTTC. It translates to CASSQFLGRGHEQYF.

This clone has a single count. The rearrangement joins TRBV6-5 to TRBJ1-2, with a weak D call TRBD1 (5 bases). Germline CDR1 reads MNHEY; CDR2 reads SVGAGI. Trimming took off 0 bases at V and 5 bases at J, with 16 bases between the two ends. The CDR3 has 16 amino acids. The CDR3 DNA reads TGTGCCAGCAGTTACTCTGGGACTTCGAAGGTGTATGGCTACACCTTC. Its protein is CASSYSGTSKVYGYTF.

A few counts support this clone. This chain links TRBV5-1 with TRBJ2-7; 7 nucleotides match TRBD1. CDR3 length: 15 residues. Germline V gives CDR1 SGHRS, CDR2 YFSETQ. With 4 bases clipped from V and 4 bases from J, the junction kept 11 bases outside the gene matches. The CDR3 region has the DNA TGCGCCAGCAGCGGCGACAGGGAATGGGCTTACGAGCAGTACTTC. Its protein product is CASSGDREWAYEQYF.

This chain connects TRBV7-6 to TRBJ2-7, with D hard to call. V was cut by 5 bases and J by 2 bases, with 22 bases left in between. There are 17 residues in the CDR3. From germline, CDR1 is SGHVS and CDR2 FNYEAQ. This chain's CDR3 is CASSPGLVGNRAYEQYF. The CDR3 DNA follows: TGTGCCAGCAGCCCCGGATTAGTGGGCAACCGAGCCTACGAGCAGTACTTC.

The chain joins TRBV11-2 to TRBJ2-7; no clear D. Trimming cost V 5 bases and J 2 bases, with 10 bases left between them. This CDR3 has 13 residues. Looked up from germline, CDR1 is SGHAT and CDR2 is FQNNGV. In nucleotides, the CDR3 is TGTGCCAGCAGCCTCAAAACACCCTACGAGCAGTACTTC. Its protein product is CASSLKTPYEQYF.

This clone was observed a few times. The chain couples TRBV5-1 to TRBJ2-3, with 8 nucleotides matching TRBD2. CDR1 and CDR2 (germline): SGHRS, YFSETQ. V was clipped by 1 base and J by 3 bases; unmatched bases: 10. The CDR3 spans 17 residues. CDR3 nucleotides: TGCGCCAGCAGCTTGAGGTCTAGCGGGTTGGGTACAGATACGCAGTATTTT. Translated: CASSLRSSGLGTDTQYF.

This chain joins TRBV6-1 and TRBJ2-1, with 10 bases matching TRBD2. The germline gives CDR1 MNHNS, CDR2 SASEGT. The J segment lost 6 bases and the V segment lost 8 bases, leaving 10 bases of the junction unmatched. The CDR3 sequence is 15 residues long. The chain's CDR3 is CASLRAGLALNEQFF. The CDR3 nucleotides are TGTGCCAGCCTCCGTGCGGGACTAGCGCTCAATGAGCAGTTCTTC.

V and J are TRBV27 and TRBJ2-5; 16 positions agree with TRBD2. Germline lookup yields CDR1 MNHEY and CDR2 SMNVEV (reference sequence). The CDR3 length is 17 residues. With V trimmed by 5 bases and J by 4 bases, 7 bases remained unmatched. The CDR3 here is CASSRGTSGGEGETQYF. The CDR3, as DNA: TGTGCCAGCAGTCGAGGGACTAGCGGGGGGGAGGGAGAGACCCAGTACTTC.

This clone was found a few times. This rearrangement joins TRBV19 to TRBJ2-7, with D perhaps matching TRBD1 (5 bases). Germline assignment: CDR1 LNHDA and CDR2 SQIVND (reference sequence). CDR3 length: 14 amino acids. V lost 3 bases and J 6 bases, leaving 15 bases between the germline ends. CDR3 residues: CASSMSGRAREQYF. In DNA form, the CDR3 reads TGTGCCAGTAGTATGTCTGGCAGGGCGCGCGAGCAGTACTTC.

The CDR3 sequence is CASSEAKAGGGNEQFF. DNA of the CDR3: TGTGCCAGCAGTGAAGCGAAAGCGGGGGGGGGCAATGAGCAGTTCTTC. This chain uses TRBV2 with TRBJ2-1; 10 bases agree with TRBD2. Germline CDR1 reads SNHLY; CDR2 reads FYNNEI. The CDR3 spans 16 residues. V shed 0 bases, J shed 6 bases, and the junction held 5 bases outside the gene matches.

The gene calls are TRBV7-6 and TRBJ2-2, with 11 bases fitting TRBD2. The germline V gene encodes CDR1 SGHVS and CDR2 FNYEAQ. The CDR3 runs 16 residues. V lost 8 bases and J lost 4; bases outside the gene matches: 9. CDR3 residues: CASELAGGYPTGELFF. As DNA, the CDR3 is TGTGCCAGCGAGCTAGCGGGGGGTTATCCCACCGGGGAGCTGTTTTTT.

This chain connects TRBV2 to TRBJ1-1, with D maybe TRBD1 (6 bases). Trimming cost V 5 bases and J 1 base, with 11 bases left between them. The germline V gene has CDR1 SNHLY and CDR2 FYNNEI. There are 14 residues in the CDR3. The CDR3 loop reads CASSYRTENTEAFF. The CDR3 region has the DNA TGTGCCAGCAGTTATCGGACAGAGAACACTGAAGCTTTCTTT.